Here is one T cell receptor (beta chain) with its context. Germline trimming cut 3 bases from V and 5 bases from J; bases unmatched to any gene: 9. Germline assignment: CDR1 SGDLS and CDR2 YYNGEE. The length of the CDR3 is 15 residues. Genomic DNA of each subset was evenly split across several immunoSEQ plates. Sorted-subset replicate PCR reactions contained 200 ng DNA, corresponding to tens of thousands of T cell genomes. The data were produced by immunoSEQ multiplex PCR, yet TCRdb's version contains in-frame clones alone and is incomplete. The sample carries about 1 million clones, approximately 68% recorded once. The sample is drawn from a study of shared clonotypes between healthy human individuals. The split of CD4+ cells yielded CD45RA+ naive and CD45RA-negative memory subsets.

V is TRBV9 and J is TRBJ2-5; 8 nucleotides agree with TRBD1. This sequence was found in a man between 18 and 35 years old in good health. Sequencing input: memory CD4+ T cells sorted from blood. Stated subset: CD45RA-negative fraction. CDR3 DNA sequence: TGTGCCAGCAGCGCATTTCAGGGGGCTAGGGAGACCCAGTACTTC. Residues: CASSAFQGARETQYF.